A selection of T cell receptor beta chains follows, all from one sample in a study of T cell repertoires in cytomegalovirus infection. TCRdb redid the calling of the reads with MiXCR, one entry per CDR3 protein. The sample has roughly 81,000 distinct CDR3 sequences, about 4% seen once; the top ten hold 3.5% to 6%. Sequenced input: PBMCs. Receptors originate from a human donor in good health (CMV status not recorded). Some clones in this sample may be carry-over from other donors' samples. CDR3s include the opening cysteine and the closing phenylalanine or tryptophan. A D gene is named only where the DNA matches it firmly. Not all rows give a size; the values are once, few, many and, for expanded clones, a class.

TRBJ2-2 | many | TRBV29-1 | TRBD1 | TGCAGCGTTGACAGGGGGAATACCGGGGAGCTGTTTTTT | CSVDRGNTGELFF
TRBJ2-3 | many | TRBV7-2 | . | TGTGCCAGCAGCTTAGTCTCGAACACAGATACGCAGTATTTT | CASSLVSNTDTQYF
TRBJ2-5 | many | TRBV28 | . | TGTGCCAGCAGCAAAACGTGGCTAAAAGAGACCCAGTACTTC | CASSKTWLKETQYF
TRBJ1-2 | . | TRBV29-1 | . | TGCAGCGTTGAGGGTGGCTATGGCTACACCTTC | CSVEGGYGYTF
TRBJ2-1 | many | TRBV5-5 | . | TGTGTCAGCAGCTTACTGGGAGAAGTGGCCTACAATGAGCAGTTCTTC | CVSSLLGEVAYNEQFF
TRBJ1-4 | many | TRBV7-2 | TRBD1 | TGTGCCAGCAGCTCGCGACAGGGGATAACTAATGAAAAACTGTTTTTT | CASSSRQGITNEKLFF
TRBJ1-2 | many | TRBV10-3 | TRBD1 | TGTGCCATCAGTGAATCGGGACAGGGAAAGGAGGGCTACACCTTC | CAISESGQGKEGYTF
TRBJ2-7 | many | TRBV12-3/TRBV12-4 | . | TGTGCCAGCAGTTTAGTAGGTCCCTACGAGCAGTACTTC | CASSLVGPYEQYF
TRBJ1-3 | many | TRBV12-3/TRBV12-4 | . | TGTGCCAGCACCTTGAGGAACTCTGGAAACACCATATATTTT | CASTLRNSGNTIYF
TRBJ1-1 | many | TRBV12-3/TRBV12-4 | . | TGTGCCAGCAGTTTGAGCAGGGAAGCTTTCTTT | CASSLSREAFF
TRBJ1-4 | many | TRBV4-1 | . | TGCGCCAGCAGCCACCCGGGATCTACTAATGAAAAACTGTTTTTT | CASSHPGSTNEKLFF
TRBJ2-1 | many | TRBV2 | . | TGTGCCAGCAGTGAAGCGGCAACAGGCAGACATGAGCAGTTCTTC | CASSEAATGRHEQFF
TRBJ1-5 | . | TRBV6-2/TRBV6-3 | . | TGTGCCAGCAGTTACCCACAGCCCCAGCATTTT | CASSYPQPQHF
TRBJ1-3 | many | TRBV5-5 | . | TGTGCCAGCAGCTGGGCGTCTCGGGACCCCTCTGGAAACACCATATATTTT | CASSWASRDPSGNTIYF
TRBJ2-5 | many | TRBV9 | . | TGTGCCAGCAGCGTAGCCGCGCTCGTACAAGAGACCCAGTACTTC | CASSVAALVQETQYF
TRBJ1-2 | many | TRBV29-1 | . | TGCAGCGCCGAAAGGGGAACTAACTATGGCTACACCTTC | CSAERGTNYGYTF
TRBJ1-6 | many | TRBV5-5 | TRBD1 | TGTGTCAGCAGCTCCCGGGACAGGGATTCACCCCTCCACTTT | CVSSSRDRDSPLHF
TRBJ2-1 | many | TRBV30 | . | TGTGCCTGGAAGTTCGTTGGAGGTCTGGGGGTCTACAATGAGCAGTTCTTC | CAWKFVGGLGVYNEQFF
TRBJ1-2 | many | TRBV7-2 | TRBD1 | TGTGCCAGCAGCCCTGACCAGGGGGGAACTGGTGGCTACACCTTC | CASSPDQGGTGGYTF
TRBJ2-1 | many | TRBV4-3 | . | TGCGCCAGCAGCCGGGGACTGCACAATGAGCAGTTCTTC | CASSRGLHNEQFF
TRBJ1-2 | many | TRBV6-2/TRBV6-3 | . | TGTGCCAGCAGCCTCCTGGACAACTATGGCTACACCTTC | CASSLLDNYGYTF
TRBJ1-1 | many | TRBV6-1 | . | TGTGCCAGCAGTTACTTCGGACAGTTTGTGAACACTGAAGCTTTCTTT | CASSYFGQFVNTEAFF
TRBJ1-5 | many | TRBV28 | . | TGTGCCAGCAGTTTAGGAGGGCCTTTAGGGATGCCCCAGCATTTT | CASSLGGPLGMPQHF
TRBJ2-3 | many | TRBV20-1 | . | TGCAGTGCTAGAAATTTTTTATCCCCCACAGATACGCAGTATTTT | CSARNFLSPTDTQYF
TRBJ2-7 | many | TRBV7-6 | . | TGTGCCAGCAGCCGGGACCGCAGCTCCTACGAGCAGTACTTC | CASSRDRSSYEQYF